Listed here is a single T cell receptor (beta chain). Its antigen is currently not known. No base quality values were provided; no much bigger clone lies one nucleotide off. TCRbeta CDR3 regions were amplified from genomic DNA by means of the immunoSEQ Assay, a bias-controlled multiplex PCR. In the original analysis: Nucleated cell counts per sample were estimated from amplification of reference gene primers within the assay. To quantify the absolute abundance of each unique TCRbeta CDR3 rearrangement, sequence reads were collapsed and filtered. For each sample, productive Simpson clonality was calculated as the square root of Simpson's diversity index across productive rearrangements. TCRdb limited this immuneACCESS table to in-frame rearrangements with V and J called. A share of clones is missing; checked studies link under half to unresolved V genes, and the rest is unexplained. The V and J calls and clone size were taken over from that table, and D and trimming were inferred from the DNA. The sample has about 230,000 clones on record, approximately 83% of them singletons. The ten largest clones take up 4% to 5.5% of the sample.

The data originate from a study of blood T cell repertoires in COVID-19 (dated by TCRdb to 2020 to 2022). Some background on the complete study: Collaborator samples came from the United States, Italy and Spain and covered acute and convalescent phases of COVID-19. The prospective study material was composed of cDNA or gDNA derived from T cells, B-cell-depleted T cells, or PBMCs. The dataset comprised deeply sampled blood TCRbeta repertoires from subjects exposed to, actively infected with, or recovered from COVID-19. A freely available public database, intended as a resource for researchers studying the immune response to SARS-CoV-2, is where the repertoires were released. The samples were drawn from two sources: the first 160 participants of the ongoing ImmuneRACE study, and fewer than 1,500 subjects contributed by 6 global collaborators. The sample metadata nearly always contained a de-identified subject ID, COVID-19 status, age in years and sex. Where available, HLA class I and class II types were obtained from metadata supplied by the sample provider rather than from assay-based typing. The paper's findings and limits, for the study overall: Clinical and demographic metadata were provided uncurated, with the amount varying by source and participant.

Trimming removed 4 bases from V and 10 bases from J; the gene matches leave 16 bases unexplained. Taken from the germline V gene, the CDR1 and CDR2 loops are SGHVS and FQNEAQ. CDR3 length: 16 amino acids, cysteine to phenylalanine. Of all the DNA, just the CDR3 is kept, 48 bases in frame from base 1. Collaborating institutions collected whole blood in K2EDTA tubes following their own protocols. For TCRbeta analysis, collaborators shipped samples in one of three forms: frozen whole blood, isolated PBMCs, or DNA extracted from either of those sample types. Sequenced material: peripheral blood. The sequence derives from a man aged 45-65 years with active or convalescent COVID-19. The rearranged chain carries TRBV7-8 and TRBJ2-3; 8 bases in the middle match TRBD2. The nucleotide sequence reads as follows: TGTGCCAGCAGCTCGGAGGTGGGACTAGATCATTTTGCGCAGTATTTT. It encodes CASSSEVGLDHFAQYF.